The 30 T cell receptor beta chains presented below share a single source sample, sequenced in a study of CD8 T cells in Susac syndrome (dated by TCRdb to between 2017 and 2020). The library was built by means of the immunoSEQ multiplex PCR assay. RNA was extracted with the RNeasy kit and about 0.5 to 1 ug was reverse transcribed using random hexamers. TCRdb trimmed the raw reads at Q25, called clones with MiXCR and kept productive beta chains. When rows share a CDR3 protein, they turn into one entry using the most common DNA and genes. The sample table holds fewer than 70,000 distinct CDR3 sequences, of which 85% to 95% were seen once. The top ten hold roughly 0.22% of the sample. Material: CD8+ T cells from PBMCs. The receptors were gathered from a human donor in good health.

The chain carries TRBV20-1 and TRBJ2-7; D is unclear. V lost 6 bases, J lost 0 bases, and 12 bases lay in between. Germline assignment: CDR1 DFQATT and CDR2 SNEGSKA (reference sequence). This CDR3 comprises 13 residues. In DNA form, the CDR3 reads TGCAGTGCCCTTCGTGGGGACTCCTACGAGCAGTACGTC. This translates into CSALRGDSYEQYV.

The chain joins TRBV27 to TRBJ2-5, with 16 bases lining up with TRBD2. The V segment lost 9 bases and the J segment 12 bases; nucleotides outside the gene matches: 10. The germline V gene has CDR1 MNHEY and CDR2 SMNVEV (reference sequence). The CDR3 spans 14 residues. This CDR3 reads CASRPGLAGGGEYF. The CDR3 bases are TGTGCCAGTAGACCGGGACTAGCGGGGGGGGGCGAGTACTTC.

This chain joins TRBV7-8 and TRBJ2-6, with D possibly being TRBD1 (5 bases). V lost 0 bases to trimming and J lost 2 bases, with 11 bases between them. The germline V gene has CDR1 SGHVS and CDR2 FQNEAQ. The CDR3 extends over 17 amino acids. The chain's CDR3 is CASSLALRETGANVLTF. The CDR3 nucleotides are TGTGCCAGCAGCTTAGCCCTCAGGGAAACTGGGGCCAACGTCCTGACTTTC.

The J gene is TRBJ1-1, the V gene TRBV7-3; 9 bases align to TRBD1. The CDR3 has 16 amino acids. The ends lost 5 bases at V and 5 bases at J; junction bases unmatched: 12. Germline V gene lookup returns CDR1 SGHTA and CDR2 FQGTGA. As DNA, the CDR3 is TGTGCCAGCAGCCCTACCTTAACAGGGGGCCGGACTGAAGCTTTCTTT. Protein product: CASSPTLTGGRTEAFF.

The chain recombines TRBV7-9 with TRBJ1-1; maybe TRBD1 (5 bases). Trimming stripped 5 bases from V and 3 bases from J, with 16 bases between. This CDR3 region has 15 residues. Germline CDR1 SEHNR, CDR2 FQNEAQ (reference sequence). CDR3 loop: CASSAGPRVDTEAFF. In DNA form, the CDR3 reads TGTGCCAGCAGCGCGGGACCCAGGGTCGACACTGAAGCTTTCTTT.

The CDR3 sequence is CASSLAVTLGANVLTF. The CDR3 DNA reads as TGTGCCAGCAGCTTAGCTGTGACTCTCGGGGCCAACGTCCTGACTTTC. The V and J genes are TRBV7-9 and TRBJ2-6, with D hard to call. CDR3 length equals 16 residues. The germline V gene has CDR1 SEHNR and CDR2 FQNEAQ (reference sequence). Trimming pared 0 bases from V and 4 bases from J, leaving 10 bases between.

V gene TRBV7-3 combines with J gene TRBJ2-1, with 12 bases lining up with TRBD2. In germline, CDR1 is SGHTA, CDR2 FQGTGA. This CDR3 has 15 amino acids. Trimming at V came to 4 bases and at J to 10 bases, leaving 8 bases not matched to a gene. CDR3 sequence (DNA): TGTGCCAGCAGCTCCTCTAGCGGGGGGGCCAGGGAGCAGTTCTTC. This gives the protein CASSSSSGGAREQFF.

The chain has TRBV4-1 and TRBJ2-1; 11 bases match TRBD2. Trimming cost V 5 bases and J 9 bases; bases outside gene matches: 9. CDR3 size: 15 residues. Germline assignment: CDR1 MGHRA and CDR2 YSYEKL. CDR3 bases: TGCGCCAGCAGCGACCGTAGCGGGGGGGCATCTGAGCAGTTCTTC. Protein product: CASSDRSGGASEQFF.

The chain recombines TRBV4-3 with TRBJ2-2, with no clear D. Trimming took off 2 bases at V and 5 bases at J, with 12 bases between the two ends. The CDR3 is 15 residues long. The germline V gene has CDR1 LGHNA and CDR2 YSLEER. The DNA for the CDR3 is TGCGCCAGCAGCCAATCGATTCGGCGGACCGGGGAGCTGTTTTTT. This encodes CASSQSIRRTGELFF.

This chain links TRBV13 with TRBJ2-5, with D perhaps TRBD2 (5 bases). Looked up from germline, CDR1 is PRHDT and CDR2 is FYEKMQ (reference sequence). This CDR3 contains 14 residues. V lost 2 bases and J 1 base, leaving 8 bases between the germline ends. CDR3 bases: TGTGCCAGCAGCTTAAGGAGGCCCCAAGAGACCCAGTACTTC. It yields the protein CASSLRRPQETQYF.

The rearrangement uses TRBV9 and TRBJ2-6; D unresolved. The V gene's germline CDR1 is SGDLS and CDR2 YYNGEE. V shed 3 bases and J shed 0 bases, with 1 base lying between them. This CDR3 contains 13 residues. Here the CDR3 DNA reads TGTGCCAGCAGCGACTCTGGGGCCAACGTCCTGACTTTC. Translation: CASSDSGANVLTF.

The gene calls are TRBV29-1 and TRBJ2-1; maybe TRBD1 (6 bases). Trimming left V 3 bases short and J 9 bases short, with 12 bases between. Germline CDR1 SQVTM, CDR2 ANQGSEA. This CDR3 has 12 residues. CDR3 residues: CSVDWGRSEQFF. The CDR3 bases are TGCAGCGTTGACTGGGGGCGGAGTGAGCAGTTCTTC.

The chain is built from TRBV4-1 and TRBJ2-5; maybe TRBD2 (7 bases). V was trimmed by 6 bases and J by 4 bases, leaving 15 bases between them. Germline values: CDR1 MGHRA, CDR2 YSYEKL. This CDR3 is 14 amino acids long. CDR3 in amino acids: CASSEAGGRETQYF. CDR3 coding DNA: TGCGCCAGCAGTGAAGCCGGGGGGCGAGAGACCCAGTACTTC.

The chain combines TRBV5-1 with TRBJ1-1; weak D call: TRBD1 (5 bases). The length of the CDR3 is 15 residues. The germline V gene has CDR1 SGHRS and CDR2 YFSETQ. The V end lost 0 bases, the J end lost 0 bases, and 9 bases lay between the germline ends. CDR3 DNA sequence: TGCGCCAGCAGCTTGGCCGGACATCTGAACACTGAAGCTTTCTTT. Amino acids: CASSLAGHLNTEAFF.

The genes are TRBV12-3 or TRBV12-4 and TRBJ2-1, with D perhaps matching TRBD1 (5 bases). Trimming took 8 bases from V and 2 from J, leaving 13 bases between them. This CDR3 is 14 amino acids long. CDR3 amino acids: CASLQVMPYNEQFF. In nucleotides, the CDR3 is TGTGCCAGCTTACAGGTGATGCCCTACAATGAGCAGTTCTTC.

The chain employs TRBV7-8 and TRBJ1-2, with TRBD1 identical over 11 bases. The germline V gene encodes CDR1 SGHVS and CDR2 FQNEAQ. Unmatched junction bases numbered 10, after V lost 8 bases and J lost 5 bases. CDR3 length: 15 residues. The CDR3 sequence is CASLGQGVGGYGYTF. CDR3 DNA sequence: TGTGCCAGCCTGGGACAGGGGGTTGGAGGATATGGCTACACCTTC. The entire variable domain, with the rest obtained from reference TRBV7-8 and TRBJ1-2, is as follows: GAGVSQSPRYKVAKRGQDVALRCDPISGHVSLFWYQQALGQGPEFLTYFQNEAQLDKSGLPSDRFFAERPEGSVSTLKIQRTQQEDSAVYLCASLGQGVGGYGYTFGSGTRLTVV.

This clonotype was recorded once. The J gene is TRBJ2-2, the V gene TRBV23-1, with D maybe TRBD1 (6 bases). TRBV23-1 is annotated as an ORF whose role is uncertain. V was clipped by 6 bases and J by 4 bases, with 18 bases between them. CDR3 length equals 16 residues. Here the CDR3 DNA reads TGCGCCAGCAGCCATGGCCAGGGGCAGGGCACCGGGGAGCTGTTTTTT. It codes for CASSHGQGQGTGELFF.

V is TRBV29-1 and J is TRBJ2-7; 7 bases are shared with TRBD1. The junction had 6 bases not matched to a gene; V was cut back by 7 bases and J by 3 bases. The length of the CDR3 is 12 residues. CDR1 SQVTM and CDR2 ANQGSEA come from the germline V gene. This CDR3 reads CSANYRGYEQYF. The CDR3 DNA follows: TGCAGCGCCAACTACAGGGGCTACGAGCAGTACTTC.

The chain recombines TRBV9 with TRBJ2-2; D might be TRBD1 or TRBD2, each matching 5 bases. In germline, CDR1 is SGDLS, CDR2 YYNGEE. The V and J ends lost 0 bases and 3 bases respectively, with 12 bases between them. CDR3 size: 16 residues. This CDR3 reads CASSVEQGPYTGELFF. CDR3 DNA: TGTGCCAGCAGCGTAGAGCAGGGACCGTACACCGGGGAGCTGTTTTTT. Full variable domain (outside the CDR3, taken from reference TRBV9 and TRBJ2-2): DSGVTQTPKHLITATGQRVTLRCSPRSGDLSVYWYQQSLDQGLQFLIQYYNGEERAKGNILERFSAQQFPDLHSELNLSSLELGDSALYFCASSVEQGPYTGELFFGEGSRLTVL.

The chain employs TRBV12-3 or TRBV12-4 and TRBJ2-5; no reliable D call. CDR3 length: 13 amino acids. Trimming stripped 6 bases from V and 1 base from J, with 9 bases between. CDR3 in DNA: TGTGCCAGCAGCCCCGCCTTCCAAGAGACCCAGTACTTC. Translating gives CASSPAFQETQYF.

The chain combines TRBV29-1 with TRBJ2-1, with a possible D match to TRBD1 (6 bases). V lost 7 bases, J lost 9 bases, and 16 bases lay in between. The CDR3 covers 12 residues. In germline, CDR1 is SQVTM, CDR2 ANQGSEA. The CDR3 DNA sequence: TGCAGCGCCTTGGAACAGGGCCGTGAGCAGTTCTTC. Translation: CSALEQGREQFF.

The rearrangement joins TRBV29-1 to TRBJ1-1; possibly TRBD1 for D (5 bases). Germline CDR1 and CDR2: SQVTM and ANQGSEA. The CDR3 is 12 amino acids. Trimming pared 2 bases from V and 6 bases from J, leaving 10 bases between. The CDR3: CSVESKGPEAFF. The CDR3 coding sequence is TGCAGCGTTGAATCCAAGGGGCCTGAAGCTTTCTTT. The whole variable domain, filled in from reference TRBV29-1 and TRBJ1-1, reads SAVISQKPSRDICQRGTSLTIQCQVDSQVTMMFWYRQQPGQSLTLIATANQGSEATYESGFVIDKFPISRPNLTFSTLTVSNMSPEDSSIYLCSVESKGPEAFFGQGTRLTVV.

The J gene is TRBJ2-5, the V gene TRBV10-3; maybe TRBD2 (6 bases). The CDR3 is made up of 12 amino acids. V was clipped by 8 bases and J by 1 base, with 8 bases between them. The germline gives CDR1 ENHRY, CDR2 SYGVKD. The CDR3 nucleotides are TGTGCCATCGGGAGGAGCCAAGAGACCCAGTACTTC. Translated, it gives CAIGRSQETQYF.

A single count supports this clonotype. J is TRBJ2-5 and V is TRBV7-9; 10 nucleotides line up with TRBD2. From germline, CDR1 is SEHNR and CDR2 FQNEAQ (reference sequence). The CDR3 runs to 19 residues. V dropped 7 bases and J dropped 1; count of bases not matched to a gene: 18. The CDR3 DNA follows: TGTGCCAGCACCATCCCGGGAGGGACTAGCGACCCAACCCAAGAGACCCAGTACTTC. Residues: CASTIPGGTSDPTQETQYF.

V gene TRBV3-1 combines with J gene TRBJ1-1; D unresolved. V was pared by 1 base and J by 1 base, with 4 bases between. Looked up from germline, CDR1 is LGHDT and CDR2 is YNNKEL (reference sequence). The CDR3 runs 13 residues. CDR3 region: CASSQGGNTEAFF. The DNA for the CDR3 is TGTGCCAGCAGCCAAGGCGGGAACACTGAAGCTTTCTTT.

This chain links TRBV29-1 with TRBJ2-5, with 7 bases that match TRBD1. The J segment lost 3 bases and the V segment lost 0 bases, leaving 7 bases of the junction unmatched. The CDR3 contains 15 residues. Germline V gene lookup returns CDR1 SQVTM and CDR2 ANQGSEA. This CDR3 is CSVEDRDRAEETQYF. The CDR3, as DNA: TGCAGCGTTGAAGATCGCGACAGGGCCGAAGAGACCCAGTACTTC.

The sample holds one count of this clonotype. CDR3 protein: CASSSVGTENYGYTF. CDR3 in DNA: TGTGCCAGCAGCTCCGTAGGGACAGAGAACTATGGCTACACCTTC. The rearrangement links TRBV5-6 to TRBJ1-2; 7 positions match TRBD1. The CDR3 is 15 residues long. V trimming: 3 bases; J trimming: 2 bases; junction bases outside the gene matches: 7. Germline CDR1 SGHDT, CDR2 YYEEEE.

The chain uses TRBV3-1 and TRBJ1-1; TRBD1 might be the D (5 bases). From germline, CDR1 is LGHDT and CDR2 YNNKEL (reference sequence). V lost 4 bases to trimming and J lost 5 bases, with 14 bases between them. CDR3 size: 14 residues. This chain's CDR3 is CASSPGRGVTEAFF. The CDR3 bases are TGTGCCAGCAGCCCAGGAAGGGGAGTTACTGAAGCTTTCTTT.

V usage is TRBV20-1 and J usage is TRBJ2-1; 12 bases map to TRBD2. The CDR3 has 15 amino acids. The germline gives CDR1 DFQATT, CDR2 SNEGSKA (reference sequence). Trimming cost V 5 bases and J 4 bases; bases outside gene matches: 6. CDR3 DNA: TGCAGTGCTCCGATACTAGCGGGGGGATACAATGAGCAGTTCTTC. This translates into CSAPILAGGYNEQFF.

The chain is built from TRBV19 and TRBJ1-1, with no clear D. Germline V gene lookup returns CDR1 LNHDA and CDR2 SQIVND (reference sequence). Trimming shortened V by 3 bases and J by 5 bases, and 10 bases separated the two germline ends. This CDR3 spans 13 amino acids. The CDR3 spells CASSMGQFTEAFF. CDR3 nucleotides: TGTGCCAGTAGTATGGGTCAGTTTACTGAAGCTTTCTTT.